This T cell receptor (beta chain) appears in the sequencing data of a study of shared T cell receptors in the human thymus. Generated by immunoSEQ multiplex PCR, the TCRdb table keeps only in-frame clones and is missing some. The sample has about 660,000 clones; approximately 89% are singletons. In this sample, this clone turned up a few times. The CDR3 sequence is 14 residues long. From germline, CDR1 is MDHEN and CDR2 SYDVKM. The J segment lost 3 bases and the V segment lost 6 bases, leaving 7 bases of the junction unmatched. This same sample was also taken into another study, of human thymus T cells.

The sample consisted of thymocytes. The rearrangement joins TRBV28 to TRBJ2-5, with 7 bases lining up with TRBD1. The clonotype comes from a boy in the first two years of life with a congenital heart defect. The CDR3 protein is CASRGDSLEETQYF. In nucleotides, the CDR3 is TGTGCCAGCAGGGGGGACAGCTTGGAAGAGACCCAGTACTTC.